This T cell receptor beta chain was captured by sequencing in a study of T cells after posttransplantation cyclophosphamide. The study, taken as a whole, reports: Later blood repertoires were often dominated by clones from the donor CD8+ memory compartment. Tissue-infiltrating T cells from skin or gut overlapped little with blood T cells.

This CDR3 is built from 15 residues. CDR1 and CDR2 (germline): SGDLS, YYNGEE. Trimming removed 3 bases from V and 10 bases from J; junction bases left unmatched: 13. The table came from immunoSEQ multiplex PCR; TCRdb's copy has only in-frame clones and leaves some out. Altogether 20,000 to 25,000 clones are present, roughly 90% being singletons, with the ten largest covering around 8.2%. With respect to this clone: The antigen is undetermined.

Sampled 1 year posttransplant, controls received myeloablative marrow transplants, methotrexate and a calcineurin inhibitor. This specimen consisted of PBMCs, obtained after an allogeneic stem cell transplant with a calcineurin inhibitor and methotrexate. The receptor was isolated from a female patient aged 45-65 years who received an allogeneic stem cell transplant from an unrelated donor, was CMV-positive, and had chronic GVHD only. These T cells may partly come from the graft donor. V and J are TRBV9 and TRBJ1-1; 9 bases are shared with TRBD1. Here the CDR3 reads CASSETGTGGFTAFF. The DNA of the CDR3 is TGTGCCAGCAGCGAAACTGGAACAGGGGGCTTCACAGCTTTCTTT.